These T cell receptor beta chains were read from a single sample in a study of T cell responses to AZD1222 COVID-19 vaccine. This table comes from immunoSEQ multiplex PCR, and its TCRdb copy is limited to in-frame clones, with some not included. The table lists some 120,000 clones, around 94% of them singletons. The input for sequencing was peripheral blood, taken on day 0 of AZD1222 vaccination. These receptors came from an adult in good health. Each CDR3 is given with its conserved first and last residue.

TRBV6-5,TRBJ2-7,CASSYSTRPYGYEQYF
TRBV9,TRBJ2-7,CASSLPPRGRETYEQYF
TRBV7-2,TRBJ1-1,CASSLISVGRSTEAFF
TRBV6-5,TRBJ1-6,CASSWRTPSTLHF
TRBV5-4,TRBJ2-3,CASSLDFGLAGETDTQYF
TRBV6-1,TRBJ1-1,CASSEGDRGNVGTEAFF
TRBV6-5,TRBJ1-2,CASRITGTGSYGYTF
TRBV28,TRBJ1-5,CASSFVGSGNQPQHF
TRBV11-3,TRBJ2-2,CASSFSGTSEATGELFF
TRBV28,TRBJ2-7,CASGRQPSSYEQYF
TRBV7-3,TRBJ2-3,CASSPGTDTQYF
TRBV19,TRBJ2-2,CASLWAAGGLRMDTGELFF
TRBV7-9,TRBJ1-2,CASSLAAGAGYGYTF
TRBV11-2,TRBJ2-1,CASIPGTWGQTYNEQFF
TRBV6-5,TRBJ1-3,CASSPSALAGNTIYF
TRBV29-1,TRBJ2-6,CSVEDRSPDGRSGANVLTF
TRBV27,TRBJ2-1,CASKTSGRPNEQFF
TRBV4-1,TRBJ2-1,CASSQVIAGGSDEQFF
TRBV6-5,TRBJ2-1,CASSYRATYNEQFF
TRBV27,TRBJ1-2,CASSSGTGESYGYTF
TRBV11-3,TRBJ1-1,CASSHTRGAYTEAFF
TRBV14,TRBJ2-5,CASSQAPRTSGETQYF
TRBV7-9,TRBJ1-3,CASSPGGPPRNTIYF
TRBV15,TRBJ1-5,CATSRGYGGNQPQHF
TRBV3-1/TRBV3-2,TRBJ2-2,CASSQEGLAGITGELFF
TRBV28,TRBJ2-7,CASSPLGIRGPYEQYF
TRBV11-2,TRBJ2-7,CASSVRLAGDFEQYF